The 2 T cell receptor beta chains below all came from one sample that was sequenced in a study of breast tumors, draining lymph nodes, adjacent tissues. Axillary draining lymph nodes of breast cancer patients supplied the node samples. Each CDR3 protein is one row after TCRdb ran MiXCR on the multiplex PCR reads. The data hold about 94,000 distinct CDR3 sequences, with approximately 31% observed a single time. Source material: axillary lymph node tissue. The receptors here all came from a female donor with breast cancer. Some clones in this sample may be carry-over from other donors' samples.

This clonotype was seen ten or more times. The rearrangement uses TRBV11-1 and TRBJ2-2, with D unclear. The CDR3 sequence is 14 residues long. V was pared by 3 bases and J by 3 bases, with 8 bases between. The germline V gene encodes CDR1 SGHAT and CDR2 FQDESV (reference sequence). The CDR3 is CASSFNAYTGELFF. CDR3 bases: TGTGCCAGCAGCTTCAATGCCTACACCGGGGAGCTGTTTTTT.

Worth noting for this clonotype: The junction shows a germline mismatch at one end, possibly a read error. This sequence joins TRBV2 and TRBJ2-1; D gene unclear. This CDR3 spans 15 amino acids. Germline loops: CDR1 SNHLY, CDR2 FYNNEI. The chain's CDR3 is CASGEDTRSYNERFF. The CDR3 nucleotides are TGTGCCAGCGGGGAAGACACCCGCTCCTACAATGAGCGGTTCTTC.